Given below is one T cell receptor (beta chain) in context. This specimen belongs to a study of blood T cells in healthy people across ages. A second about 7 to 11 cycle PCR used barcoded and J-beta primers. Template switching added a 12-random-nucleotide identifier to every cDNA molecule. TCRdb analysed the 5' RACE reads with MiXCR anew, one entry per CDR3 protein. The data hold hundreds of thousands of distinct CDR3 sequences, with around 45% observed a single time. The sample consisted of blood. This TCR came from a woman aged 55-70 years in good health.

In DNA form, the CDR3 reads TGCGCCAGCGTAGCCGGCAGGGGCGGCACAGATACGCAGTATTTT. This gives the protein CASVAGRGGTDTQYF. The chain employs TRBV5-1 and TRBJ2-3, with D possibly TRBD1 on 6 matching bases. The CDR3 consists of 15 residues. Germline loops: CDR1 SGHRS, CDR2 YFSETQ. With 7 bases removed from V and 1 base from J, the gap between germline ends came to 16 bases.